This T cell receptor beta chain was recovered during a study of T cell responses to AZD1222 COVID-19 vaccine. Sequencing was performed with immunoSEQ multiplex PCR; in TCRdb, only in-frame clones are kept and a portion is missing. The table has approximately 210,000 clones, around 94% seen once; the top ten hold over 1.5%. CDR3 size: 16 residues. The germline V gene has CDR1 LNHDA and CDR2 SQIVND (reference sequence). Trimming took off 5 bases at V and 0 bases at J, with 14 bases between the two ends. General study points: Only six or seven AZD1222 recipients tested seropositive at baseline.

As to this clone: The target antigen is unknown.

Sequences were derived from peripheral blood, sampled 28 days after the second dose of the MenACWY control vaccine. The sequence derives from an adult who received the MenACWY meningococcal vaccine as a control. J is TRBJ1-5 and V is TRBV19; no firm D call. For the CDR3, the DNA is TGTGCCAGTAGTCCGACCTTCTCTTATAGCAATCAGCCCCAGCATTTT. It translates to CASSPTFSYSNQPQHF.